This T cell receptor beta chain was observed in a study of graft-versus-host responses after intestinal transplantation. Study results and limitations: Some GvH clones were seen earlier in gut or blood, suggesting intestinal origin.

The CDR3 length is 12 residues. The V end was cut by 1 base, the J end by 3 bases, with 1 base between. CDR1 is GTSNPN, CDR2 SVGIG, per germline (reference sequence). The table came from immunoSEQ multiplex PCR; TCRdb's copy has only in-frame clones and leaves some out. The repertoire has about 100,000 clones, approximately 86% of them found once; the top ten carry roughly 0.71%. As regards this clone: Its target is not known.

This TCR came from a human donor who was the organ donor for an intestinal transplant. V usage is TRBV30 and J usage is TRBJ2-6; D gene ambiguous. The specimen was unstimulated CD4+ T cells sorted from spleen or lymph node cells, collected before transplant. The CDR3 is CAWSGGANVLTF. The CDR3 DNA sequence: TGTGCCTGGAGTGGTGGGGCCAACGTCCTGACTTTC.